These 14 T cell receptor beta chains were all obtained from the same sample, sequenced in a study of blood T cell repertoires in COVID-19. Assay used: immunoSEQ multiplex PCR; TCRdb lists only in-frame clones, some missing. The table lists about 200,000 clones, approximately 82% of them singletons, with approximately 10% in the top ten. The sample was peripheral blood. The source is a man aged 50-60 years with active or convalescent COVID-19.

The chain combines TRBV6-5 with TRBJ1-4, with 9 bases that match TRBD1. This CDR3 comprises 14 residues. Germline V CDR1 and CDR2: MNHEY, SVGAGI. The junction had 6 bases not matched to a gene; V was cut back by 6 bases and J by 7 bases. CDR3 loop: CASSPGQGIEKLFF. In nucleotides, the CDR3 is TGTGCCAGCAGCCCGGGACAGGGTATTGAAAAACTGTTTTTT.

V is TRBV7-8 and J is TRBJ2-1; 10 bases are shared with TRBD1. This CDR3 has 16 residues. The germline gives CDR1 SGHVS, CDR2 FQNEAQ. V trimming: 4 bases; J trimming: 3 bases; junction bases outside the gene matches: 6. In DNA form, the CDR3 reads TGTGCCAGCAGCTACGACAGGGGGCGTAACTACAATGAGCAGTTCTTC. Amino acids: CASSYDRGRNYNEQFF.

The rearrangement links TRBV11-2 to TRBJ1-4; D might be TRBD1 (5 bases). This CDR3 region has 14 residues. Germline assignment: CDR1 SGHAT and CDR2 FQNNGV. V lost 5 bases to trimming and J lost 7 bases, with 14 bases between them. In nucleotides, the CDR3 is TGTGCCAGCAGCCGCAGGGAAGTTAGTGAAAAACTGTTTTTT. Translation gives CASSRREVSEKLFF.

This clone was counted a single time. V usage is TRBV10-3 and J usage is TRBJ2-5, with TRBD2 as a possible D gene (6 bases). CDR1 is ENHRY and CDR2 is SYGVKD in the germline V gene. The CDR3 loop spans 15 amino acids. Trimming left V 0 bases short and J 1 base short, with 9 bases between. CDR3 nucleotides: TGTGCCATCAGTGAGTCGGGGGGTCTCCAAGAGACCCAGTACTTC. Protein sequence: CAISESGGLQETQYF.

This clone came up a few times. V is TRBV19 and J is TRBJ1-5; no clear D gene. CDR1 and CDR2 (germline): LNHDA, SQIVND (reference sequence). Trimming pared 6 bases from V and 7 bases from J, leaving 19 bases between. This CDR3 contains 15 residues. CDR3 loop: CASSFNEGGGQPQHF. The CDR3 bases are TGTGCCAGTAGCTTTAACGAGGGAGGAGGGCAGCCCCAGCATTTT.

The chain uses TRBV11-2 and TRBJ1-1; perhaps TRBD1 as D (5 bases). V lost 3 bases and J lost 0, with 8 bases in between. Germline CDR1 is SGHAT and CDR2 is FQNNGV. The CDR3 is 14 residues long. This CDR3 is CASSLDNMNTEAFF. CDR3 DNA: TGTGCCAGCAGCTTGGACAACATGAACACTGAAGCTTTCTTT.

A single count supports this clone. This chain connects TRBV20-1 to TRBJ1-2; no firm D call. The V gene's germline CDR1 is DFQATT and CDR2 SNEGSKA (reference sequence). Trimming left V 3 bases short and J 8 bases short, with 13 bases between. The CDR3 is made up of 12 amino acids. DNA for the CDR3: TGCAGTGCTAGTTACGGGGTAGGAGGCTACACCTTC. Translation gives CSASYGVGGYTF.

This clone has a handful of counts. The chain couples TRBV4-3 to TRBJ2-7, with D possibly being TRBD2 (6 bases). Per the germline V gene, CDR1 is LGHNA and CDR2 is YSLEER. CDR3 size: 17 residues. V lost 0 bases and J lost 0, with 15 bases in between. CDR3 DNA sequence: TGCGCCAGCAGCCAAGAACGTGGAGACGGGAGCTCCTACGAGCAGTACTTC. Its translation: CASSQERGDGSSYEQYF.

The chain has TRBV15 and TRBJ2-3; 7 bases line up with TRBD2. The length of the CDR3 is 16 residues. CDR1 and CDR2 from the germline V gene are LNHNV and YYDKDF (reference sequence). Trimming cost V 0 bases and J 4 bases; bases outside gene matches: 7. CDR3 protein: CATSRDSGPRPDTQYF. CDR3 nucleotides: TGTGCCACCAGCAGAGATAGCGGGCCAAGGCCAGATACGCAGTATTTT.

The rearrangement uses TRBV4-1 and TRBJ2-1; TRBD2 is a possible D gene (5 bases). V shed 3 bases and J shed 0 bases, with 12 bases lying between them. In germline, CDR1 is MGHRA, CDR2 YSYEKL. This CDR3 comprises 16 residues. The chain's CDR3 is CASSQRRTSSYNEQFF. DNA for the CDR3: TGCGCCAGCAGCCAGAGGAGGACGAGCTCCTACAATGAGCAGTTCTTC.

The chain has TRBV19 and TRBJ1-5, with 7 bases matching TRBD1. This CDR3 is 15 amino acids long. The ends lost 3 bases at V and 3 bases at J; junction bases unmatched: 5. Germline loops: CDR1 LNHDA, CDR2 SQIVND (reference sequence). CDR3 loop: CASSIRDSPNQPQHF. CDR3 in DNA: TGTGCCAGTAGTATCAGGGACAGCCCCAATCAGCCCCAGCATTTT.

The V gene is TRBV24-1, the J gene TRBJ2-1; no clear D. V lost 3 bases, J lost 7 bases, and 6 bases lay in between. Germline V lookup: CDR1 KGHDR, CDR2 SFDVKD. This CDR3 spans 12 amino acids. The CDR3 is CATSDAGNEQFF. CDR3 nucleotide sequence: TGTGCCACCAGTGATGCCGGGAATGAGCAGTTCTTC.

The CDR3 bases are TGTGCCAGCAGCTTAGGGCTAGCGGGGGTCGATACGCAGTATTTT. Translation gives CASSLGLAGVDTQYF. The chain uses TRBV7-6 and TRBJ2-3, with 10 bases fitting TRBD2. CDR1 and CDR2 from the germline V gene are SGHVS and FNYEAQ. The CDR3 is 15 amino acids. With V trimmed by 1 base and J by 6 bases, 4 bases remained unmatched.

This sequence joins TRBV7-2 and TRBJ2-1; 14 bases are shared with TRBD2. Germline CDR1 and CDR2: SGHTA and FQGNSA. CDR3 length: 15 amino acids. The V segment lost 3 bases and the J segment 8 bases; nucleotides outside the gene matches: 3. The CDR3 DNA follows: TGTGCCAGCAGCTTCGGGACTAGCGGGAGCCATGAGCAGTTCTTC. It codes for CASSFGTSGSHEQFF.